The clone carrying this T cell receptor (beta chain) has more than one count but fewer than ten. Its matching antigen is unknown. This sample is part of a study of human T cells and chemical hapten exposure. Study-level information: Across the whole study, which lasted approximately 23 weeks, patients were given diphenylcyclopropenone on the scalp once a week.

TCRdb reprocessed the RACE reads with MiXCR, giving one entry per CDR3 protein. The table has about 82,000 distinct CDR3 sequences, around 11% seen once. The CDR3 covers 15 residues. V shed 4 bases and J shed 4 bases, with 13 bases lying between them. The germline V gene encodes CDR1 MNHEY and CDR2 SVGEGT. Study findings and constraints: The study found expanded TCRs formed significantly more large CDR3 similarity clusters than controls.

Sample time point: patch test 1, 2 weeks after DPC sensitization. Stated treatment: therapeutic diphenylcyclopropenone sensitization with weekly scalp DPC. This receptor was obtained from a woman between 45 and 65 years old with alopecia areata. Some clones in this sample may be carry-over from other donors' samples. V is TRBV6-2 or TRBV6-3 and J is TRBJ2-2; no clear D gene. The sequenced sample was whole blood, obtained in connection with sensitization to the hapten diphenylcyclopropenone (DPC). The CDR3 reads CASSFWAPATGELFF. CDR3 nucleotides: TGTGCCAGCAGTTTTTGGGCCCCGGCCACCGGGGAGCTGTTTTTT.